The 14 T cell receptor beta chains presented below share a single source sample, sequenced in a study of vaccination and CD4 T cells after COVID-19. The Oncomine TCR Beta short-read assay generated sequence data from the DNA of cultured CD4+ T cells. MiXCR, run by TCRdb on the PCR reads, gives a single entry per CDR3 protein. The table lists approximately 20,000 distinct CDR3 sequences, roughly 46% of them singletons. No antigen has been identified for these receptors. This sample's treatment: roughly 11-day PBMC culture with coronavirus spike peptide pools or control peptides (ViraFEST assay). The sample consisted of CD4+ T cells from blood, cultured in vitro, taken after SARS-CoV-2 vaccination. The receptors here all came from a human donor who had recovered from COVID-19.

The rearrangement uses TRBV7-9 and TRBJ1-1; tentative D call: TRBD1 (5 bases). The CDR3 spans 15 residues. V was cut by 0 bases and J by 4 bases, with 12 bases left in between. CDR1 and CDR2 from the germline V gene are SEHNR and FQNEAQ (reference sequence). The CDR3 DNA is TGTGCCAGCAGCTTAGCCGCAGGGTTGAGCACTGAAGCTTTCTTT. Encoded protein: CASSLAAGLSTEAFF.

CDR3 nucleotides: TGTGCCACCAGCTATTCAGTTCGGGAAGTAACCTACGAGCAGTACTTC. Protein sequence: CATSYSVREVTYEQYF. The chain joins TRBV15 to TRBJ2-7, with TRBD2 as a possible D gene (5 bases). The V end was cut by 5 bases, the J end by 2 bases, with 19 bases between. This CDR3 comprises 16 residues. Germline CDR1 reads LNHNV; CDR2 reads YYDKDF (reference sequence). Filled out from reference TRBV15 and TRBJ2-7, the complete variable domain reads DAMVIQNPRYQVTQFGKPVTLSCSQTLNHNVMYWYQQKSSQAPKLLFHYYDKDFNNEADTPDNFQSRRPNTSFCFLDIRSPGLGDTAMYLCATSYSVREVTYEQYFGPGTRLTVT.

The rearrangement uses TRBV7-2 and TRBJ2-7; D remains unclear. This CDR3 spans 12 amino acids. The ends were cut back, 1 base at V and 1 base at J, with 2 bases in the middle. Germline V gene data show CDR1 as SGHTA and CDR2 as FQGNSA. CDR3 sequence: CASSLVSYEQYF. The CDR3 nucleotides are TGTGCCAGCAGCTTAGTTTCCTACGAGCAGTACTTC.

The chain links TRBV12-3 or TRBV12-4 to TRBJ1-3; 7 bases are shared with TRBD1. V trimming: 6 bases; J trimming: 2 bases; junction bases outside the gene matches: 10. The CDR3 has 16 amino acids. The CDR3 spells CASRTTGEGAGNTIYF. The CDR3 DNA sequence: TGTGCCAGCAGGACAACAGGGGAAGGAGCTGGAAACACCATATATTTT.

The V call is TRBV7-8, the J call TRBJ1-2, with D unresolved. The V end was cut by 2 bases, the J end by 7 bases, with 20 bases between. Per germline, CDR1 SGHVS and CDR2 FQNEAQ. CDR3 length: 16 amino acids. The CDR3 DNA follows: TGTGCCAGCAGCTTAAGTGAAGTGGCTGCCCACAGTGGCTACACCTTC. This sequence encodes CASSLSEVAAHSGYTF.

The J gene is TRBJ2-5, the V gene TRBV27; D remains unclear. Between the trimmed V and J ends, which lost 3 bases and 2 bases, there was a span of 7 bases. This CDR3 contains 13 residues. The germline V gene has CDR1 MNHEY and CDR2 SMNVEV (reference sequence). The CDR3 coding sequence is TGTGCCAGCAGTTTGAGGTGGCAAGAGACCCAGTACTTC. Protein sequence: CASSLRWQETQYF.

This clonotype was detected only once. J is TRBJ1-1 and V is TRBV19, with 10 positions matching TRBD1. Germline loops: CDR1 LNHDA, CDR2 SQIVND (reference sequence). The CDR3 consists of 17 residues. Trimming cost V 5 bases and J 0 bases; bases outside gene matches: 9. The CDR3 protein is CASSLGQGTLLNTEAFF. The DNA of the CDR3 is TGTGCCAGTAGTCTGGGACAGGGGACCCTGTTGAACACTGAAGCTTTCTTT.

V and J are TRBV25-1 and TRBJ1-2; D not resolved. Trimming left V 0 bases short and J 8 bases short, with 10 bases between. This CDR3 is built from 13 residues. The germline gives CDR1 MGHDK, CDR2 SYGVNS. The CDR3 region has the DNA TGTGCCAGCAGTGAATATGGTTCGGGAGGCTACACCTTC. Translated: CASSEYGSGGYTF.

The rearrangement uses TRBV6-2 or TRBV6-3 and TRBJ1-5, with D maybe TRBD1 (6 bases). Germline-derived CDR1 and CDR2 are MNHEY and SVGEGT. The CDR3 runs to 14 residues. The CDR3, as DNA: TGTGCGGCTGCAGGGGAGACGGTCGGTCAGCCCCAGCATTTT. Its translation is CAAAGETVGQPQHF.

This clonotype was observed a few times. This chain connects TRBV7-2 to TRBJ1-1; D is unresolved. Germline CDR1 and CDR2: SGHTA and FQGNSA. Trimming removed 6 bases from V and 4 bases from J, with 9 bases in between. The CDR3 runs to 12 residues. The DNA of the CDR3 is TGTGCCAGCAGGGGAGACGGCACTGAAGCTTTCTTT. It translates to CASRGDGTEAFF.

The chain uses TRBV6-5 and TRBJ2-1; TRBD1 matches 9 bases. This CDR3 is 17 amino acids long. V shed 4 bases, J shed 4 bases, and the junction held 11 bases outside the gene matches. CDR1 MNHEY and CDR2 SVGAGI come from the germline V gene. DNA for the CDR3: TGTGCCAGCAGTTCACTCGCCACAGGGGGCGGTTACAATGAGCAGTTCTTC. It is translated as CASSSLATGGGYNEQFF.

The rearrangement links TRBV20-1 to TRBJ2-3; 13 nucleotides line up with TRBD2. V dropped 6 bases and J dropped 2; count of bases not matched to a gene: 14. This CDR3 contains 18 residues. Germline V gene lookup returns CDR1 DFQATT and CDR2 SNEGSKA (reference sequence). The CDR3 here is CSAPGLAGWPQSTDTQYF. The CDR3 DNA reads TGCAGTGCGCCGGGACTAGCGGGATGGCCCCAATCCACAGATACGCAGTATTTT.

A few counts support this clonotype. The genes are TRBV20-1 and TRBJ1-2; D is unresolved. V dropped 3 bases and J dropped 3 bases, with 17 bases sitting between them. The CDR3 loop spans 15 amino acids. Germline V lookup: CDR1 DFQATT, CDR2 SNEGSKA (reference sequence). The CDR3 DNA follows: TGCAGTGCTAGTCGGTGGGGTGGTGGCGACTATGGCTACACCTTC. Translating it yields CSASRWGGGDYGYTF.

The genes are TRBV27 and TRBJ2-1; D might be TRBD1 (6 bases). Germline values: CDR1 MNHEY, CDR2 SMNVEV (reference sequence). There are 15 residues in the CDR3. V shed 5 bases and J shed 7 bases, with 18 bases lying between them. The CDR3 protein is CASSAKGVSWNEQFF. CDR3 nucleotide sequence: TGTGCCAGCAGTGCAAAGGGGGTATCGTGGAATGAGCAGTTCTTC.